Below are 23 T cell receptor beta chains sequenced from a single sample in a study of shared clonotypes between healthy human individuals. Using immunoSEQ multiplex PCR, the repertoire was profiled, and TCRdb retains in-frame clones only, with some absent. In the table there are around 2.1 million clones, 85% to 95% of which are singletons. Only CD45RO-negative cells positively selected for CCR7 counted as naive CD8 cells, so terminally differentiated effector memory CD45RA+ cells were excluded. The sample taken for sequencing was naive CD8+ T cells from PBMCs. These receptors originate from a man younger than 35 in good health. Some clones in this sample may be carry-over from other donors' samples.

The chain has TRBV19 and TRBJ1-1, with D uncertain. The germline CDR1 and CDR2 sequences are LNHDA and SQIVND (reference sequence). V was clipped by 8 bases and J by 9 bases, with 4 bases between them. The length of the CDR3 is 8 residues. The CDR3 is CASGQAFF. The CDR3 region has the DNA TGTGCCAGTGGCCAAGCTTTCTTT.

The V call is TRBV9, the J call TRBJ1-1, with D perhaps matching TRBD1 (5 bases). With 3 bases removed from V and 10 bases from J, the gap between germline ends came to 13 bases. This CDR3 is 12 amino acids long. Germline V gene lookup returns CDR1 SGDLS and CDR2 YYNGEE. CDR3 coding DNA: TGTGCCAGCAGCGGGGGGGGACCCGGAGCTTTCTTT. It specifies CASSGGGPGAFF.

This chain joins TRBV10-1 and TRBJ2-7, with D perhaps matching TRBD1 (7 bases). The CDR3 length is 14 residues. CDR1 is WNHNN, CDR2 SYGVQD, per germline (reference sequence). The V gene lost 8 bases and the J gene lost 0 bases, with 14 bases spanning the gap. CDR3 bases: TGCGCCAGCTCCGGCGGGACAGACTCCTACGAGCAGTACTTC. As protein: CASSGGTDSYEQYF.

The chain is built from TRBV5-1 and TRBJ2-3; 10 positions match TRBD2. The V segment lost 0 bases and the J segment 0 bases; nucleotides outside the gene matches: 7. The CDR3 runs to 18 residues. Germline values: CDR1 SGHRS, CDR2 YFSETQ. The CDR3: CASSLAGVAGGSTDTQYF. The CDR3, as DNA: TGCGCCAGCAGCTTGGCCGGGGTAGCGGGAGGTAGCACAGATACGCAGTATTTT.

The count of this clone is one. The chain carries TRBV5-5 and TRBJ1-5, with D unresolved. The V gene's germline CDR1 is SGHKS and CDR2 YYEKEE (reference sequence). Trimming removed 2 bases at V and 0 bases at J, with 9 bases between. The CDR3 totals 15 residues. CDR3 loop: CASSFSGRSNQPQHF. The DNA for the CDR3 is TGTGCCAGCAGCTTTTCCGGGCGTAGCAATCAGCCCCAGCATTTT.

In this sample, this clone turned up a few times. Different DNA sequences within this sample yield the same CDR3. The chain employs TRBV29-1 and TRBJ1-1; no clear D. The CDR3 totals 11 residues. CDR1 and CDR2 (germline): SQVTM, ANQGSEA. V dropped 6 bases and J dropped 3 bases, with 8 bases sitting between them. Written as DNA, the CDR3 is TGCAGCGTCGGAGGTTACACTGAAGCTTTCTTT. Translated, it gives CSVGGYTEAFF.

The gene calls are TRBV19 and TRBJ1-2, with TRBD1 matching 7 bases. CDR1 is LNHDA, CDR2 SQIVND, per germline (reference sequence). J lost 7 bases, V lost 4 bases, and 9 bases had no gene match. The CDR3 spans 14 residues. CDR3: CASSTYRGPPGYTF. In DNA, the CDR3 is TGTGCCAGTAGTACATACAGGGGTCCCCCTGGCTACACCTTC. Drawing the rest from reference TRBV19 and TRBJ1-2, the complete variable domain is DGGITQSPKYLFRKEGQNVTLSCEQNLNHDAMYWYRQDPGQGLRLIYYSQIVNDFQKGDIAEGYSVSREKKESFPLTVTSAQKNPTAFYLCASSTYRGPPGYTFGSGTRLTVV.

This clone was observed a handful of times. The rearrangement links TRBV4-1 to TRBJ1-3; TRBD1 might be the D (6 bases). The CDR3 consists of 15 residues. Germline CDR1 and CDR2: MGHRA and YSYEKL. The V end was cut by 6 bases, the J end by 1 base, with 13 bases between. The CDR3 reads CASRQGPSSGNTIYF. As DNA, the CDR3 is TGCGCCAGCAGACAGGGCCCCAGTTCTGGAAACACCATATATTTT.

The chain couples TRBV28 to TRBJ1-5; TRBD1 might be the D (6 bases). The CDR3 has 16 residues. Germline CDR1 reads MDHEN; CDR2 reads SYDVKM. The V gene lost 5 bases and the J gene lost 6 bases, with 20 bases spanning the gap. Here the CDR3 DNA reads TGTGCCAGCAGTCCACTACTCCGGGACACAACTCAGCCCCAGCATTTT. Its translation is CASSPLLRDTTQPQHF. Based on the CDR3 plus reference TRBV28 and TRBJ1-5, the full variable domain is DVKVTQSSRYLVKRTGEKVFLECVQDMDHENMFWYRQDPGLGLRLIYFSYDVKMKEKGDIPEGYSVSREKKERFSLILESASTNQTSMYLCASSPLLRDTTQPQHFGDGTRLSIL.

The V and J genes are TRBV5-1 and TRBJ2-5; D gene ambiguous. Trimming stripped 4 bases from V and 2 bases from J, with 9 bases between. The germline V gene has CDR1 SGHRS and CDR2 YFSETQ. The CDR3 is made up of 13 amino acids. This CDR3 is CASSPNLQETQYF. The CDR3 nucleotides are TGCGCCAGCAGCCCGAACCTTCAAGAGACCCAGTACTTC.

This chain connects TRBV2 to TRBJ2-5; D may be TRBD1 (5 bases). Germline CDR1 SNHLY, CDR2 FYNNEI. The CDR3 sequence is 14 residues long. Trimming removed 7 bases at V and 2 bases at J, with 14 bases between. The CDR3 nucleotides are TGTGCCAGCATCGAGCAGGGTTTACAAGAGACCCAGTACTTC. Its translation is CASIEQGLQETQYF.

V is TRBV6-5 and J is TRBJ2-7; tentatively, D is TRBD1 (5 bases). This CDR3 has 15 amino acids. Between the trimmed V and J ends, which lost 3 bases and 1 base, there was a span of 13 bases. CDR1 is MNHEY and CDR2 is SVGAGI in the germline V gene. The CDR3 spells CASSYSRARSYEQYF. The CDR3 nucleotides read TGTGCCAGCAGTTATAGCAGGGCTCGATCCTACGAGCAGTACTTC.

The chain couples TRBV30 to TRBJ2-7; tentative D call: TRBD2 (6 bases). Germline assignment: CDR1 GTSNPN and CDR2 SVGIG (reference sequence). V lost 0 bases and J lost 2, with 17 bases in between. The CDR3 is 16 residues long. This CDR3 is CAWSVITEGRPYEQYF. The CDR3 DNA is TGTGCCTGGAGTGTAATAACGGAGGGGCGCCCCTACGAGCAGTACTTC.

J is TRBJ2-7 and V is TRBV6-5; unclear D gene. The CDR3 runs to 14 residues. V lost 0 bases and J 0 bases, leaving 6 bases between the germline ends. Looked up from germline, CDR1 is MNHEY and CDR2 is SVGAGI. The CDR3 sequence: CASSYSQDSYEQYF. The CDR3 region has the DNA TGTGCCAGCAGTTACTCGCAGGACTCCTACGAGCAGTACTTC.

The gene calls are TRBV9 and TRBJ2-1, with D uncertain. CDR1 SGDLS and CDR2 YYNGEE come from the germline V gene. The V gene lost 0 bases and the J gene lost 3 bases, with 7 bases spanning the gap. CDR3 length: 14 residues. The CDR3 is CASSVEDHYNEQFF. In DNA form, the CDR3 reads TGTGCCAGCAGCGTAGAGGACCACTACAATGAGCAGTTCTTC.

As regards this clone: This sample includes further DNA sequences coding for the same CDR3. The CDR3 here is CSDGQGANYGYTF. Written as DNA, the CDR3 is TGCAGCGATGGACAGGGAGCTAACTATGGCTACACCTTC. J is TRBJ1-2 and V is TRBV29-1; 8 positions match TRBD1. The V gene end was trimmed by 7 bases and the J gene end by 0 bases; junction bases not matched to a gene: 4. The germline gives CDR1 SQVTM, CDR2 ANQGSEA. The CDR3 covers 13 residues.

J is TRBJ1-5 and V is TRBV27; D not certain. Looked up from germline, CDR1 is MNHEY and CDR2 is SMNVEV (reference sequence). Trimming shortened V by 5 bases and J by 4 bases, and 21 bases separated the two germline ends. CDR3 size: 17 residues. The CDR3 spells CASSPGPVRFVNQPQHF. The CDR3 nucleotides are TGTGCCAGCAGTCCCGGGCCGGTCAGGTTCGTTAATCAGCCCCAGCATTTT.

The chain combines TRBV6-5 with TRBJ1-3; D is possibly TRBD1 (6 bases). V lost 6 bases, J lost 7 bases, and 19 bases lay in between. Germline assignment: CDR1 MNHEY and CDR2 SVGAGI. The CDR3 spans 15 residues. For the CDR3, the DNA is TGTGCCAGCAGCATTAATGGGGGGGGCACGAACACCATATATTTT. Protein product: CASSINGGGTNTIYF.

In its sample, this clone was seen a few times. The CDR3 sequence: CAWSVDGDQPQHF. CDR3 nucleotides: TGTGCCTGGAGTGTCGATGGGGATCAGCCCCAGCATTTT. V gene TRBV30 combines with J gene TRBJ1-5; D is unclear. CDR1 is GTSNPN, CDR2 SVGIG, per germline (reference sequence). There are 13 residues in the CDR3. V gave up 0 bases and J gave up 5 bases, with 8 bases separating them.

Only one count was recorded for this clone. The CDR3 DNA is TGTGCCAGCAGTGAAGCGTTCGTCCACACTGAAGCTTTCTTT. Amino acid sequence: CASSEAFVHTEAFF. The chain joins TRBV2 to TRBJ1-1; D uncertain. Trimming removed 0 bases at V and 3 bases at J, with 8 bases between. Germline CDR1 is SNHLY and CDR2 is FYNNEI. CDR3 length: 14 amino acids.

The chain couples TRBV11-2 to TRBJ1-1, with TRBD1 matching 7 bases. The CDR3 has 16 amino acids. From germline, CDR1 is SGHAT and CDR2 FQNNGV. Trimming cost V 5 bases and J 0 bases; bases outside gene matches: 9. CDR3 nucleotide sequence: TGTGCCAGCAGCCTACCGACGGGACAGATGAACACTGAAGCTTTCTTT. Its protein is CASSLPTGQMNTEAFF. Together with reference TRBV11-2 and TRBJ1-1, the CDR3 gives the full variable domain: EAGVAQSPRYKIIEKRQSVAFWCNPISGHATLYWYQQILGQGPKLLIQFQNNGVVDDSQLPKDRFSAERLKGVDSTLKIQPAKLEDSAVYLCASSLPTGQMNTEAFFGQGTRLTVV.

The CDR3 loop is CASSSPEGYEQYF. The CDR3 bases are TGTGCCAGCAGCTCGCCAGAGGGCTACGAGCAGTACTTC. The rearrangement joins TRBV7-2 to TRBJ2-7; weak D call: TRBD2 (5 bases). The V gene's germline CDR1 is SGHTA and CDR2 FQGNSA. Trimming removed 4 bases at V and 3 bases at J, with 10 bases between. This CDR3 has 13 amino acids.

The chain employs TRBV6-6 and TRBJ1-1, with D hard to call. Germline V lookup: CDR1 MNHNY, CDR2 SVGAGI (reference sequence). CDR3 length: 13 amino acids. Trimming took off 0 bases at V and 8 bases at J, with 10 bases between the two ends. CDR3 loop: CASSYSISGEAFF. Here the CDR3 DNA reads TGTGCCAGCAGTTACTCGATTTCGGGGGAAGCTTTCTTT.